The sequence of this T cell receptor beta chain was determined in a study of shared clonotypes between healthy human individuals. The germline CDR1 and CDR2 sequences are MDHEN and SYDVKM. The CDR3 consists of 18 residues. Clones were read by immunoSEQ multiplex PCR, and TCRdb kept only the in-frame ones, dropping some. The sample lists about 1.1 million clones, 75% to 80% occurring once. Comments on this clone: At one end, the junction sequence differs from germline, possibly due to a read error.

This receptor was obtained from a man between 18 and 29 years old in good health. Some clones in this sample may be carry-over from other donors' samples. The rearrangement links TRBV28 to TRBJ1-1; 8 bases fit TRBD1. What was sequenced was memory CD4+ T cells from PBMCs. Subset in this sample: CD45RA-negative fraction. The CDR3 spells CASSLLSSGDRKNTESFF. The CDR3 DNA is TGTGCCAGCAGTTTATTATCTAGTGGGGACAGGAAGAACACTGAATCTTTCTTT.